A few counts support the clone carrying this TCR beta chain. Its antigen is unidentified. The V gene's germline CDR1 is MDHEN and CDR2 SYDVKM. V gave up 3 bases and J gave up 7 bases, with 15 bases separating them. This CDR3 has 15 amino acids. The data originate from a study of T cells in Graves' hyperthyroidism and ophthalmopathy. Study outcomes and limitations: Separation of ophthalmopathy from stable hyperthyroidism was achieved by a 13 V-J model.

Exclusion of patients followed from uncontrolled infection, other autoimmune disease, pregnancy or lactation. It was RNA transcripts that yielded the amplified TCR beta CDR3 regions. Using the HTBI primer set, a first-round RT-PCR was run on the TCR CDR3. A single record per CDR3 protein comes from TCRdb applying MiXCR to the multiplex PCR reads. The data show 500,000 to 750,000 distinct CDR3 sequences, more than 15% seen once. Sequencing was performed on blood. The TCR sequence derives from a woman in her 30s with Graves' hyperthyroidism. This sequence joins TRBV28 and TRBJ1-4; D perhaps matches TRBD1 (5 bases). The CDR3 DNA follows: TGTGCCAGCAGTTTGGTTGGGCAGGGCGGTGAAAAACTGTTTTTT. As protein: CASSLVGQGGEKLFF.